Listed below are T cell receptor beta chains from one sample, sequenced in a study of blood T cell repertoires in COVID-19. Assay used: immunoSEQ multiplex PCR; TCRdb lists only in-frame clones, some missing. The sample lists around 41,000 clones, 85% to 95% occurring once. The source material was peripheral blood. The receptors stem from a human donor in a cohort sampled during active COVID-19. CDR3s include the opening cysteine and the closing phenylalanine or tryptophan. The D gene is left open where the match is weak. Clone size, where shown, is once, few, many, or a class for clones that have expanded.

>NA|TRBJ1-3|NA|TRBV7-2
CASSYSDPRGGTIYF
TGTGCCAGCAGCTACTCCGATCCCCGAGGAGGCACCATATATTTT
>NA|TRBJ2-3|TRBD2|TRBV19
CASSIRLAVDTQYF
TGTGCCAGTAGTATACGACTAGCGGTAGATACGCAGTATTTT
>NA|TRBJ1-3|NA|TRBV28
CASSLRGFGNTIYF
TGTGCCAGCAGTTTACGGGGATTTGGGAACACCATATATTTT
>NA|TRBJ2-5|TRBD1|TRBV19
CASSIAGTAGQETQYF
TGTGCCAGTAGTATAGCCGGGACAGCCGGTCAAGAGACCCAGTACTTC
>once|TRBJ2-7|NA|TRBV9
CASSAGTTNSYEQYF
TGTGCCAGCAGCGCCGGGACAACGAACTCCTACGAGCAGTACTTC
>NA|TRBJ2-3|TRBD2|TRBV6-2/TRBV6-3
CASSYSSGRIDTQYF
TGTGCCAGCAGTTACTCTAGCGGGAGGATTGATACGCAGTATTTT
>NA|TRBJ2-7|TRBD1|TRBV28
CASRDSSSYEQYF
TGTGCCAGCCGGGACAGCAGCTCCTACGAGCAGTACTTC
>NA|TRBJ2-7|TRBD1|TRBV12-3/TRBV12-4
CASSHRGEQYF
TGTGCCAGCAGCCACAGGGGCGAGCAGTACTTC
>NA|TRBJ2-2|TRBD2|TRBV7-9
CASSLVSGRRTGELFF
TGTGCCAGCAGCTTAGTTTCCGGGAGGAGAACCGGGGAGCTGTTTTTT
>NA|TRBJ2-3|TRBD2|TRBV19
CASSILASGGGTDTQYF
TGTGCCAGTAGTATTTTGGCTAGCGGGGGGGGCACAGATACGCAGTATTTT
>once|TRBJ1-5|NA|TRBV6-5
CASSSDWSNQPQHF
TGTGCCAGCAGTTCGGACTGGAGCAATCAGCCCCAGCATTTT
>NA|TRBJ2-2|TRBD2|TRBV10-3
CAISAQRGGANTGELFF
TGTGCCATCAGTGCCCAGCGGGGGGGCGCGAACACCGGGGAGCTGTTTTTT
>NA|TRBJ1-1|NA|TRBV6-1
CASSETGISEAFF
TGTGCCAGCAGTGAAACAGGGATTTCTGAAGCTTTCTTT
>NA|TRBJ2-7|NA|TRBV6-2/TRBV6-3
CASSYADLYEQYF
TGTGCCAGCAGTTATGCAGATCTCTACGAGCAGTACTTC
>NA|TRBJ2-7|TRBD2|TRBV5-4
CASSLAGSGNTYEQYF
TGTGCCAGCAGCTTGGCGGGTAGCGGGAACACCTACGAGCAGTACTTC
>NA|TRBJ1-1|NA|TRBV13
CASSFSGSEAFF
TGTGCCAGCAGCTTTTCAGGGTCTGAAGCTTTCTTT
>NA|TRBJ1-2|TRBD1|TRBV4-2
CASSPGQGTNYGYTF
TGTGCCAGCAGCCCCGGACAGGGCACTAACTATGGCTACACCTTC
>NA|TRBJ1-1|NA|TRBV6-5
CASSYMGRGAEAFF
TGTGCCAGCAGTTACATGGGCCGGGGGGCTGAAGCTTTCTTT
>NA|TRBJ2-2|TRBD2|TRBV4-2
CASSQLAAEFNTGELFF
TGTGCCAGCAGCCAACTAGCGGCCGAGTTTAACACCGGGGAGCTGTTTTTT
>NA|TRBJ1-6|NA|TRBV3-1/TRBV3-2
CASSQDSWLPLHF
TGTGCCAGCAGCCAGGACAGCTGGTTACCCCTCCACTTT
>few|TRBJ2-7|TRBD2|TRBV4-1
CASSHPDGLGDDEQYF
TGCGCCAGCAGCCACCCCGACGGACTAGGGGATGACGAGCAGTACTTC
>NA|TRBJ2-1|NA|TRBV25-1
CASSEYYRRGYNEQFF
TGTGCCAGCAGTGAATATTACCGGAGAGGGTACAATGAGCAGTTCTTC
>NA|TRBJ2-3|TRBD1|TRBV29-1
CSVTSGTVSTDTQYF
TGCAGCGTCACCTCCGGGACAGTGAGCACAGATACGCAGTATTTT
>NA|TRBJ2-4|NA|TRBV18
CASSPPHQAKNIQYF
TGTGCCAGCTCACCGCCACACCAAGCCAAAAACATTCAGTACTTC
>NA|TRBJ2-5|TRBD2|TRBV4-3
CASSQEIRLAGVLETQYF
TGCGCCAGCAGCCAAGAAATACGGCTAGCGGGAGTACTGGAGACCCAGTACTTC
>NA|TRBJ2-5|TRBD2|TRBV7-2
CASSSSGGAWETQYF
TGTGCCAGCAGCTCTAGCGGGGGGGCCTGGGAGACCCAGTACTTC
>NA|TRBJ1-2|NA|TRBV6-5
CASRMTGTNYGYTF
TGTGCCAGCAGGATGACAGGAACTAACTATGGCTACACCTTC
>NA|TRBJ1-1|TRBD1|TRBV20-1
CSPDRVEAFF
TGCAGTCCTGACAGGGTAGAAGCTTTCTTT
>NA|TRBJ2-6|NA|TRBV28
CASSERGANVLTF
TGTGCCAGCAGTGAGAGGGGGGCCAACGTCCTGACTTTC
>NA|TRBJ2-2|TRBD2|TRBV5-5
CASSLVGSGSTNTGELFF
TGTGCCAGCAGCTTGGTGGGTAGCGGGAGTACGAACACCGGGGAGCTGTTTTTT
>NA|TRBJ2-2|TRBD2|TRBV5-4
CASSLGLAGLDTGELFF
TGTGCCAGCAGCTTGGGACTAGCGGGGCTCGACACCGGGGAGCTGTTTTTT
>NA|TRBJ2-1|TRBD2|TRBV6-5
CASSYGVASGGLEQFF
TGTGCCAGCAGTTACGGGGTGGCTAGCGGGGGGCTGGAGCAGTTCTTC
>NA|TRBJ2-2|NA|TRBV30
CAWSVFFIGSGELFF
TGTGCCTGGAGTGTCTTCTTTATCGGGAGCGGGGAGCTGTTTTTT
>NA|TRBJ2-1|NA|TRBV9
CASSVAGDEQFF
TGTGCCAGCAGCGTGGCCGGGGATGAGCAGTTCTTC
>NA|TRBJ2-1|TRBD2|TRBV27
CASRQLAGGPSEQFF
TGTGCCAGCAGGCAACTAGCGGGGGGGCCTAGTGAGCAGTTCTTC
>NA|TRBJ2-5|TRBD2|TRBV15
CATSMSGGRASGTQYF
TGTGCCACCAGCATGAGTGGCGGGAGGGCCTCAGGGACCCAGTACTTC
>NA|TRBJ2-1|TRBD2|TRBV4-1
CASSQVRAGVTYNEQFF
TGCGCCAGCAGCCAAGTCAGGGCGGGAGTCACATACAATGAGCAGTTCTTC
>NA|TRBJ2-2|TRBD1|TRBV18
CASSLTQGAGTGELFF
TGTGCCAGCTCACTCACGCAGGGGGCTGGCACCGGGGAGCTGTTTTTT
>NA|TRBJ2-1|TRBD2|TRBV5-4
CASTSRISGQHNEQFF
TGTGCCAGCACCTCCCGGATTAGCGGGCAGCACAATGAGCAGTTCTTC
>NA|TRBJ2-1|NA|TRBV27
CASSETSSGPNEQFF
TGTGCCAGCAGTGAAACTAGCAGCGGCCCCAATGAGCAGTTCTTC
>NA|TRBJ1-4|NA|TRBV6-5
CASSSHEEGGEKLFF
TGTGCCAGCAGCTCCCACGAGGAGGGAGGTGAAAAACTGTTTTTT
>NA|TRBJ2-3|TRBD1|TRBV7-9
CASSLVSGQGRDTQYF
TGTGCCAGCAGCTTAGTATCAGGACAGGGAAGGGATACGCAGTATTTT
>NA|TRBJ2-3|NA|TRBV21-1
CASSKGPSASGRGLDTQYF
TGTGCCAGCAGCAAAGGCCCCTCAGCTAGCGGGAGAGGTTTAGATACGCAGTATTTT
>NA|TRBJ2-7|NA|TRBV9
CASSVGSGISYEQYF
TGTGCCAGCAGCGTAGGTTCAGGGATCTCCTACGAGCAGTACTTC
>NA|TRBJ2-5|NA|TRBV19
CASSWLVGEETQYF
TGTGCCAGTAGTTGGTTGGTGGGAGAGGAGACCCAGTACTTC
>NA|TRBJ1-2|TRBD1|TRBV9
CASSASTGDGYTF
TGTGCCAGCAGCGCATCGACAGGGGATGGCTACACCTTC
>few|TRBJ2-2|TRBD1|TRBV4-2
CASSPGTGDTGELFF
TGTGCCAGCAGCCCTGGGACAGGGGACACCGGGGAGCTGTTTTTT
>NA|TRBJ2-7|NA|TRBV7-8
CASSSTMSSGAYEQYF
TGTGCCAGCAGCTCCACGATGAGTAGCGGAGCTTACGAGCAGTACTTC
>NA|TRBJ2-6|NA|TRBV21-1
CASSTDGGAGANVLTF
TGTGCCAGCAGCACAGACGGGGGGGCCGGGGCCAACGTCCTGACTTTC
>NA|TRBJ2-1|TRBD2|TRBV7-9
CASRTSGSLVSNEQFF
TGTGCCAGCAGGACTAGCGGGAGCCTGGTTTCCAATGAGCAGTTCTTC
>NA|TRBJ1-3|NA|TRBV24-1
CATSGRDDSGNTIYF
TGTGCCACCAGTGGGAGGGATGACTCTGGAAACACCATATATTTT
>NA|TRBJ1-2|NA|TRBV4-2
CASSQAAAGLTAGYTF
TGTGCCAGCAGCCAAGCCGCCGCAGGGCTAACTGCTGGCTACACCTTC
>NA|TRBJ1-1|NA|TRBV12-5
CASGSKNRGTEAFF
TGTGCTAGTGGTTCGAAAAATCGAGGCACTGAAGCTTTCTTT
>NA|TRBJ1-2|NA|TRBV13
CASSLGLGGGQNSGYTF
TGTGCCAGCAGCTTAGGTCTTGGTGGCGGTCAGAACTCTGGCTACACCTTC
>NA|TRBJ2-5|TRBD2|TRBV5-1
CASSLVAGGQETQYF
TGCGCCAGCAGCTTGGTGGCGGGGGGTCAAGAGACCCAGTACTTC
>NA|TRBJ1-6|NA|TRBV6-5
CASSTGTKSPPLHF
TGTGCCAGCAGTACCGGGACAAAAAGTCCACCCCTCCACTTT
>NA|TRBJ1-4|NA|TRBV5-5
CASRPRAGAGRQKLFF
TGTGCCAGCAGACCGCGGGCAGGGGCAGGGAGACAAAAACTGTTTTTT
>NA|TRBJ2-7|NA|TRBV6-7
CASSYSITRFRTYEQYF
TGTGCCAGCAGTTACTCGATAACCAGATTCAGAACCTACGAGCAGTACTTC
>NA|TRBJ2-3|TRBD1|TRBV3-1/TRBV3-2
CASSPRDRVPDTQYF
TGTGCCAGCAGCCCCCGGGACAGGGTTCCAGATACGCAGTATTTT
>once|TRBJ1-5|TRBD1|TRBV2
CASGSRTGIGQPQHF
TGTGCCAGCGGCTCCCGGACAGGTATCGGTCAGCCCCAGCATTTT